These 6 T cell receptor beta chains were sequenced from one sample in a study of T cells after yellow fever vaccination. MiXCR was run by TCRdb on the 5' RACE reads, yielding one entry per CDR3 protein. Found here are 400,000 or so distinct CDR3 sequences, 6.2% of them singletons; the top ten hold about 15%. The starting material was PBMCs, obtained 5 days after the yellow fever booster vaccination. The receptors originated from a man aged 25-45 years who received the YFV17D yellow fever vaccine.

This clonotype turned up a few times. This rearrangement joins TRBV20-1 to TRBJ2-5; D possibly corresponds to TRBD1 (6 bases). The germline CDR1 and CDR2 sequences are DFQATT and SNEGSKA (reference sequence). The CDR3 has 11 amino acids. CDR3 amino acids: CSGTTQETQYF. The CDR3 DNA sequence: TGCAGCGGGACAACCCAAGAGACCCAGTACTTC.

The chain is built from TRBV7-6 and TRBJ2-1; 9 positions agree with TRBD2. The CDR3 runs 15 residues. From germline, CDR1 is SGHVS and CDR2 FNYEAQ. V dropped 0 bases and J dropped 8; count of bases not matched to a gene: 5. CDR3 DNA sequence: TGTGCCAGCAGCTTAGCGGCTAGCGGGAAGTATGAGCAGTTCTTC. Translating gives CASSLAASGKYEQFF.

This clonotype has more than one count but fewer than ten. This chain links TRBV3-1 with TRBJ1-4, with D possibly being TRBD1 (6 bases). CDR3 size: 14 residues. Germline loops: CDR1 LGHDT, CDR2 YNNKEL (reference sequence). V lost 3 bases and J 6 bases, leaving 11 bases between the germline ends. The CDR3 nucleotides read TGTGCCAGCAGCCAGTGGGAGGGGGATGAAAAACTGTTTTTT. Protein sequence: CASSQWEGDEKLFF.

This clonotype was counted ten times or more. For the CDR3, the DNA is TGTGCCAGCAGTTTCGGCAGTATAGAGACCCAGTACTTC. Translating gives CASSFGSIETQYF. This rearrangement joins TRBV28 to TRBJ2-5, with D unclear. Trimming pared 3 bases from V and 4 bases from J, leaving 9 bases between. The CDR3 totals 13 residues. Germline values: CDR1 MDHEN, CDR2 SYDVKM.

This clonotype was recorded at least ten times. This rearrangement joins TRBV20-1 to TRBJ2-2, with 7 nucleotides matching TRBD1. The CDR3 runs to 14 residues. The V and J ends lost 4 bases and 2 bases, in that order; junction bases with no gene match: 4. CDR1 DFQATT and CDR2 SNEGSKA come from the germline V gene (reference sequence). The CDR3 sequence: CSATGGINTGELFF. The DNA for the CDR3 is TGCAGTGCTACAGGGGGAATTAACACCGGGGAGCTGTTTTTT.

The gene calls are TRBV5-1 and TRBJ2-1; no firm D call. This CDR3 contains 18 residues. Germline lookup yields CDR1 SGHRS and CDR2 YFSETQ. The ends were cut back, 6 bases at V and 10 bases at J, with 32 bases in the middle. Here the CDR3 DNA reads TGCGCCAGCAACCCTAAGGGCGGTCAGGCTGGGGATACAATGGAGCAGTTCTTC. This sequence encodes CASNPKGGQAGDTMEQFF.